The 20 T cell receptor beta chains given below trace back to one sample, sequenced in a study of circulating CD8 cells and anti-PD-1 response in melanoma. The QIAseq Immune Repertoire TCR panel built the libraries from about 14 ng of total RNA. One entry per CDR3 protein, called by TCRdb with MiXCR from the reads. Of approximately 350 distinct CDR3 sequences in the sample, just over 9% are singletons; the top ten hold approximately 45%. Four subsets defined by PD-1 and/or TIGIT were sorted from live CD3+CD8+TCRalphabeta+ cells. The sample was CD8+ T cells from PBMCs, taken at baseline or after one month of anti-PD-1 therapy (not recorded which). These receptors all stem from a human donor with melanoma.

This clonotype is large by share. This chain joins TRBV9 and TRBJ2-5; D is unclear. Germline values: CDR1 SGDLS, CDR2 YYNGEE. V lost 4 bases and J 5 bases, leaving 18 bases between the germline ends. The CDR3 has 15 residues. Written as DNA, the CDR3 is TGTGCCAGCAGCACCTCCTTTGGGCTTGCGGAGACCCAGTACTTC. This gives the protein CASSTSFGLAETQYF. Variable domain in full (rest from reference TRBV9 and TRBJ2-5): DSGVTQTPKHLITATGQRVTLRCSPRSGDLSVYWYQQSLDQGLQFLIQYYNGEERAKGNILERFSAQQFPDLHSELNLSSLELGDSALYFCASSTSFGLAETQYFGPGTRLLVL.

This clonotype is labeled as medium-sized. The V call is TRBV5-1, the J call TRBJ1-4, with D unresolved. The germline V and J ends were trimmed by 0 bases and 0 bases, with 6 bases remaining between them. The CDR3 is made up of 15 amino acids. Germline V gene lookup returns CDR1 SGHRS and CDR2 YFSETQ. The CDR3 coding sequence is TGCGCCAGCAGCTTGGTTGGGACAACTAATGAAAAACTGTTTTTT. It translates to CASSLVGTTNEKLFF.

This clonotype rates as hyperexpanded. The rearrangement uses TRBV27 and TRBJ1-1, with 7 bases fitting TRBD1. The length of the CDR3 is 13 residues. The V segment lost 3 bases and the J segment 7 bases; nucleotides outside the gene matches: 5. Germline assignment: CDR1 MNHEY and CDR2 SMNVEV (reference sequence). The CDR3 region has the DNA TGTGCCAGCAGTTTGACAGGGAGTGATGAAGCTTTCTTT. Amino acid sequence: CASSLTGSDEAFF.

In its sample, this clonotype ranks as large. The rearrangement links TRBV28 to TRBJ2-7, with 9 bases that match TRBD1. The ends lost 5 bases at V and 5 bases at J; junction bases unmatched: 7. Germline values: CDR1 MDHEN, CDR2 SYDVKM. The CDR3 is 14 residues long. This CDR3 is CASSLPGTGNEQYF. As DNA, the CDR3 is TGTGCCAGCAGTCTCCCCGGGACAGGGAACGAGCAGTACTTC.

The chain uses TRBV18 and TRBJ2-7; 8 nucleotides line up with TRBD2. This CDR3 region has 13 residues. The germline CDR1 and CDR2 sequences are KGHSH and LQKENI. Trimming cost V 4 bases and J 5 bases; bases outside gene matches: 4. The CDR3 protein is CASSRTSSHEQYF. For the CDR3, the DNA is TGTGCCAGCTCACGGACTAGCAGCCACGAGCAGTACTTC.

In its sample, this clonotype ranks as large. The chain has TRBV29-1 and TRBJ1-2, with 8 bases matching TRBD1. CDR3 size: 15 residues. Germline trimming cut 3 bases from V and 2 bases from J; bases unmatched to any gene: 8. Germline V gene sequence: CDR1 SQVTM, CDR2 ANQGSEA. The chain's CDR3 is CSVDLTGTGNYGYTF. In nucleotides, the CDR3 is TGCAGCGTTGACCTAACCGGGACAGGAAACTATGGCTACACCTTC.

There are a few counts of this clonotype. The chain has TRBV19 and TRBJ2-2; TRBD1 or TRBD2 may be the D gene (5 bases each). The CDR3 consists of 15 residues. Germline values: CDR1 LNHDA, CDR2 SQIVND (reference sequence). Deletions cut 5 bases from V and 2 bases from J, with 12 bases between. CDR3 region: CASSDRGANTGELFF. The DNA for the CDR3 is TGTGCCAGTAGTGACCGAGGGGCTAACACCGGGGAGCTGTTTTTT.

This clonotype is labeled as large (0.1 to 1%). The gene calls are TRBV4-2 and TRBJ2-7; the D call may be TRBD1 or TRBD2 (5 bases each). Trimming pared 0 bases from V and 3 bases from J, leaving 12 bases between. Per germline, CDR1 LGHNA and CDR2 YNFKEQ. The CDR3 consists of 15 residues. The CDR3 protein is CASSQDGGDGYEQYF. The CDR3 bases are TGTGCCAGCAGCCAAGATGGGGGTGACGGCTACGAGCAGTACTTC.

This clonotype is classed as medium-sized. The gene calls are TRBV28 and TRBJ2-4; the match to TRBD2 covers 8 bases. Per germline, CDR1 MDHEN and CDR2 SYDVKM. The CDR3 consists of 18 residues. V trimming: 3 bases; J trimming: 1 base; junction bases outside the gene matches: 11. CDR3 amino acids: CASSFGPGASGAKNIQYF. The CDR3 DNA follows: TGTGCCAGCAGTTTTGGGCCAGGGGCTAGCGGGGCCAAAAACATTCAGTACTTC.

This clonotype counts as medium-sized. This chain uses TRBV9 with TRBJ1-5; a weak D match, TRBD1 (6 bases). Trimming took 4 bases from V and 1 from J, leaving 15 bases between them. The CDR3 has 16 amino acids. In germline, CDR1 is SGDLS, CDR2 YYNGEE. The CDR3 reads CASSPRRGRSNQPQHF. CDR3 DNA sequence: TGTGCCAGCAGCCCTCGAAGGGGGAGAAGCAATCAGCCCCAGCATTTT.

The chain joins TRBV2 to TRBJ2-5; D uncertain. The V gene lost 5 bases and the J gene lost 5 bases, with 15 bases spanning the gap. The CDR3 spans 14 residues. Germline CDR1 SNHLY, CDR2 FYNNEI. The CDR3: CASSPRVTMETQYF. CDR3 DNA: TGTGCCAGCAGTCCCCGTGTGACAATGGAGACCCAGTACTTC.

The CDR3 DNA reads TGTGCCAGTAGACGGACGAGGGAGCTGTTTTTT. It translates to CASRRTRELFF. The chain joins TRBV19 to TRBJ2-2; D is unclear. V shed 6 bases and J shed 9 bases, with 8 bases lying between them. Per germline, CDR1 LNHDA and CDR2 SQIVND (reference sequence). CDR3 length equals 11 residues.

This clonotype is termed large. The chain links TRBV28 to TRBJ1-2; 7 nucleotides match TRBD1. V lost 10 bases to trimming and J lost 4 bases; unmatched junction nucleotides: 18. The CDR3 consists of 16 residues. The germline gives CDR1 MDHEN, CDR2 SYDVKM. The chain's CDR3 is CATHSPRDSALYGYTF. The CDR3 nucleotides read TGTGCCACCCACTCTCCACGGGACAGTGCCCTCTATGGCTACACCTTC.

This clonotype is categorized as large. CDR3 sequence: CASSTGTGSFQGNQPQHF. DNA for the CDR3: TGTGCCAGCAGTACCGGGACAGGGAGTTTTCAGGGCAATCAGCCCCAGCATTTT. The chain has TRBV7-8 and TRBJ1-5; 9 nucleotides match TRBD1. The V and J ends lost 6 bases and 2 bases, in that order; junction bases with no gene match: 14. Germline V gene data show CDR1 as SGHVS and CDR2 as FQNEAQ. The CDR3 consists of 18 residues.

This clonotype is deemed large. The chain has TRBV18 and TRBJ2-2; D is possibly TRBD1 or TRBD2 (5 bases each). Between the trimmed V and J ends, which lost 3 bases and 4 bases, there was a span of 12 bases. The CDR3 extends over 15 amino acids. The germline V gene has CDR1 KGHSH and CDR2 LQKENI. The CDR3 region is CASSPRDDATGELFF. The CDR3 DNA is TGTGCCAGCTCACCCCGGGACGACGCCACCGGGGAGCTGTTTTTT. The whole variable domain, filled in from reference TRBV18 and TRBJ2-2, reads NAGVMQNPRHLVRRRGQEARLRCSPMKGHSHVYWYRQLPEEGLKFMVYLQKENIIDESGMPKERFSAEFPKEGPSILRIQQVVRGDSAAYFCASSPRDDATGELFFGEGSRLTVL.

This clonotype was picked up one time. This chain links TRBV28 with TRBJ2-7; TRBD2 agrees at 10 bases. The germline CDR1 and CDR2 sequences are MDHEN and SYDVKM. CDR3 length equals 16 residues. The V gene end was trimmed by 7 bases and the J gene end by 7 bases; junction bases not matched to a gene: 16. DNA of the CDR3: TGTGCCAGCACCGCAAGGGGTCTAGCGGGAGTCGAGGAGCAGTACTTC. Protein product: CASTARGLAGVEEQYF.

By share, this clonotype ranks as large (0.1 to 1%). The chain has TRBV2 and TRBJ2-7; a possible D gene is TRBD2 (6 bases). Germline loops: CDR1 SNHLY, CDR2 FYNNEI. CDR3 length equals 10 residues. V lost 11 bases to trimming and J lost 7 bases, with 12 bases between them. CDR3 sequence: CAGGRQEQYF. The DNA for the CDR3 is TGTGCCGGAGGGAGGCAGGAGCAGTACTTC.

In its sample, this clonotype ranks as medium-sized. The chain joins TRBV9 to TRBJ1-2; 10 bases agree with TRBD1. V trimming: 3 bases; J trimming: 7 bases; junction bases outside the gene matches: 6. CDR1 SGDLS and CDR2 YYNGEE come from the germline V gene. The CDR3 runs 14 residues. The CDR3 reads CASSATGGAGGYTF. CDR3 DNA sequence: TGTGCCAGCAGCGCGACAGGGGGCGCCGGTGGCTACACCTTC.

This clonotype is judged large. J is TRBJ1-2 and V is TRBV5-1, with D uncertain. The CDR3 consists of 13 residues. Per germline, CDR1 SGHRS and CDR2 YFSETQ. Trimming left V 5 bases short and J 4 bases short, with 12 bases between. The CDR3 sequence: CASSHDKPYGYTF. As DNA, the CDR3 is TGCGCCAGCAGTCACGACAAGCCCTATGGCTACACCTTC.

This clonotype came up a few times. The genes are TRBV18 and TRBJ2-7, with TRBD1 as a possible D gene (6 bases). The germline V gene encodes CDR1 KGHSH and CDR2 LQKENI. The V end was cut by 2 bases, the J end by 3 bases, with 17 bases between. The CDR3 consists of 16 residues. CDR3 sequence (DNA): TGTGCCAGCTCACCAGAAGGACAGTCGCTTCTCTACGAGCAGTACTTC. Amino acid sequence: CASSPEGQSLLYEQYF.